This T cell receptor beta chain emerged from a study of shared clonotypes between healthy human individuals. After removal of 6 bases from V and 5 bases from J, the junction contained 8 bases not matched to a gene. Germline V gives CDR1 LNHDA, CDR2 SQIVND (reference sequence). The CDR3 runs to 14 residues. Measured with immunoSEQ multiplex PCR; TCRdb has only the in-frame clones, and not every one. The sample shows 2 million to 3 million clones, more than 90% of them seen only once. V usage is TRBV19 and J usage is TRBJ1-1; 8 bases fit TRBD1. This clonotype was obtained from a man between 18 and 29 years old in good health. The sequencing input was naive CD4+ T cells sorted from blood. The subset here: CD45RA+ positively selected. CDR3 DNA sequence: TGTGCCAGTAGAATTGACAGGGGCAGGACTGAAGCTTTCTTT. Protein sequence: CASRIDRGRTEAFF. The entire variable domain, with the rest obtained from reference TRBV19 and TRBJ1-1, is as follows: DGGITQSPKYLFRKEGQNVTLSCEQNLNHDAMYWYRQDPGQGLRLIYYSQIVNDFQKGDIAEGYSVSREKKESFPLTVTSAQKNPTAFYLCASRIDRGRTEAFFGQGTRLTVV.